The rows below give T cell receptor beta chains drawn from one sample of a study of cytomegalovirus exposure and HLA in healthy donors. Clones were sequenced by immunoSEQ multiplex PCR, and TCRdb holds only the in-frame ones, with some missing. The repertoire holds 100,000 to 150,000 clones, around 81% seen once, with approximately 1.7% in the top ten. The sequenced sample consisted of PBMCs. Receptors were obtained from a woman between 50 and 59 years old in good health and CMV-seronegative. CDR3s include the opening cysteine and the closing phenylalanine or tryptophan. The D gene is left open where the match is weak. Expanded clones get a size class; other rows say once, few or many, or leave the size out.

DNA | CDR3 | J | V | size | D
TGTGCCATCCGCTCTCGGGGGAGCGACAACAATGAGCAGTTCTTC | CAIRSRGSDNNEQFF | TRBJ2-1 | TRBV10-3 | NA | NA
TGTGCCAGCAGCTTAGGACCAGGACACGGTCTCTACGAGCAGTACTTC | CASSLGPGHGLYEQYF | TRBJ2-7 | TRBV7-8 | NA | NA
TGTGCCAGCAGCAGAGAGAGGGCTGGGGCCAACGTCCTGACTTTC | CASSRERAGANVLTF | TRBJ2-6 | TRBV21-1 | NA | NA
TGTGCCAGCAGCTTAAGGGGAACAGGTGAAGCTTTCTTT | CASSLRGTGEAFF | TRBJ1-1 | TRBV7-8 | NA | NA
TGTGCCACCAGCCCAAGAGGCACGGCCCAAGAGACCCAGTACTTC | CATSPRGTAQETQYF | TRBJ2-5 | TRBV15 | NA | NA
TGCGCCAGCAGCCCCCTAGCGGGACGGGACAATGAGCAGTTCTTC | CASSPLAGRDNEQFF | TRBJ2-1 | TRBV5-1 | NA | TRBD2
TGTGCCAGCAGCTTAGCGGAGCATCAGCCCCAGCATTTT | CASSLAEHQPQHF | TRBJ1-5 | TRBV7-9 | NA | NA
TGTGCCAGCAGACGACAGGGTGCCTACACCGGGGAGCTGTTTTTT | CASRRQGAYTGELFF | TRBJ2-2 | TRBV27 | NA | TRBD1
TGTGCCAGCAGTCACTTTTCAGGGAGGGCAAATACGCAGTATTTT | CASSHFSGRANTQYF | TRBJ2-3 | TRBV28 | NA | TRBD2
TGTGCCAGCAGCTTATTACAGGCGTCATATGGCTACACCTTC | CASSLLQASYGYTF | TRBJ1-2 | TRBV7-2 | once | NA
TGCGCCAGCAGCCGGGAGGGGGGAACTGAAGCTTTCTTT | CASSREGGTEAFF | TRBJ1-1 | TRBV4-3 | NA | NA
TGTGCTAGCAGCTTAGCGGACAGAAAGACCCAGTACTTC | CASSLADRKTQYF | TRBJ2-5 | TRBV7-7 | NA | NA
TGTGCCAGCAGCCAGACCCCGACCTCGGAGGGCGCTGAAGCTTTCTTT | CASSQTPTSEGAEAFF | TRBJ1-1 | TRBV4-2 | NA | NA
TGTGCCAGCAGCTCCCCTCTCCGAGGACAGAGCTATGGCTACACCTTC | CASSSPLRGQSYGYTF | TRBJ1-2 | TRBV27 | NA | NA
TGCGCCAGCAGCCAAGGCCGATCAGGGTCACGTCTCTATGGCTACACCTTC | CASSQGRSGSRLYGYTF | TRBJ1-2 | TRBV4-3 | NA | NA
TGTGCCAGCAAATTTGGCGGGAGCGAGACCCAGTACTTC | CASKFGGSETQYF | TRBJ2-5 | TRBV6-6 | NA | TRBD2
TGCGCCAGCAGCCACTACGAGGTAGCGGGGCAAGAGACCCAGTACTTC | CASSHYEVAGQETQYF | TRBJ2-5 | TRBV4-1 | NA | TRBD2
TGCGCCAGCAGCCCCAAGACAGGAGTAAACACCGGGGAGCTGTTTTTT | CASSPKTGVNTGELFF | TRBJ2-2 | TRBV5-1 | NA | NA
TGTGCCAGCAGCCACCCCAGGGGACGGCAGGGCGAAAACTATGGCTACACCTTC | CASSHPRGRQGENYGYTF | TRBJ1-2 | TRBV4-2 | NA | NA
TGTGCCAGCAGCTCCATCGACAGTAACACAGATACGCAGTATTTT | CASSSIDSNTDTQYF | TRBJ2-3 | TRBV13 | NA | NA
TGTGCCAGCAGCGGGGGAGGGGGTGGGGGTCGAACTGAAGCTTTCTTT | CASSGGGGGGRTEAFF | TRBJ1-1 | TRBV7-9 | NA | NA
TGCGCCAGCAGCTTGGATCTGCAGGGTGGAAACACCATATATTTT | CASSLDLQGGNTIYF | TRBJ1-3 | TRBV5-1 | NA | NA
TGTGCCAGCAGCTCACCGGGACTAGCGGGAGTAACCGGGGAGCTGTTTTTT | CASSSPGLAGVTGELFF | TRBJ2-2 | TRBV12-1 | NA | NA
TGTGCCTGGATCCCGACGGGAACCGGGGAGCTGTTTTTT | CAWIPTGTGELFF | TRBJ2-2 | TRBV30 | NA | NA
TGTGCCAGCAGCTTAACAGGGGCGACCTATGGCTACACCTTC | CASSLTGATYGYTF | TRBJ1-2 | TRBV7-2 | NA | TRBD1
TGTGCCAGCAGTTTTAGGGGATCGGGCACTGAAGCTTTCTTT | CASSFRGSGTEAFF | TRBJ1-1 | TRBV28 | NA | NA
TGTGCCAGCTCATCCTCGTACGAGCAGTACTTC | CASSSSYEQYF | TRBJ2-7 | TRBV18 | NA | NA
TGTGCCAGCAGCTTAGCCGGGACAGGGCCTAACATTCAGTACTTC | CASSLAGTGPNIQYF | TRBJ2-4 | TRBV7-3 | NA | TRBD1
TGCGCCAGTTCGACGGGGGCGAACACCGGGGAGCTGTTTTTT | CASSTGANTGELFF | TRBJ2-2 | TRBV5-1 | NA | NA
TGTGCCAGCAGCTCTACAGGGGACGGCACCGGGGAGCTGTTTTTT | CASSSTGDGTGELFF | TRBJ2-2 | TRBV28 | few | TRBD1
TGTGCCAGCAGCTTGAGTGGGCCAGTCCAAGAGACCCAGTACTTC | CASSLSGPVQETQYF | TRBJ2-5 | TRBV5-4 | NA | NA
TGTGCCACCAGCAGAGGACAGGATAATTCACCCCTCCACTTT | CATSRGQDNSPLHF | TRBJ1-6 | TRBV15 | NA | NA
TGTGCCGGGAAACCCCGCGGAGTACGAACAGGGGGCAACCAGCCCCAGAATTTT | CAGKPRGVRTGGNQPQNF | TRBJ1-5 | TRBV28 | few | TRBD1
TGTGCCAGCAATCCTACCCCACGGGGGACCCAGTACTTC | CASNPTPRGTQYF | TRBJ2-5 | TRBV28 | NA | NA
TGTGCCAGCAGTTACACAACAGGGGCCGCACTATATCACTACACCTTC | CASSYTTGAALYHYTF | TRBJ1-2 | TRBV6-5 | NA | TRBD1
TGTGCCAGCAGCGTGGGTGGACAGGGAAACACCATATATTTT | CASSVGGQGNTIYF | TRBJ1-3 | TRBV9 | NA | NA
TGTGCCAGCAGGCAGAGACAGTTTACGGCTGAAGCTTTCTTT | CASRQRQFTAEAFF | TRBJ1-1 | TRBV27 | NA | NA
TGTGCCAGCAGCTCCACCCGACCGGACAGGCTCTACGAGCAGTACTTC | CASSSTRPDRLYEQYF | TRBJ2-7 | TRBV7-9 | NA | TRBD1
TGCGCCAGCAGCTTTGAGGGCATAGATACGCAGTATTTT | CASSFEGIDTQYF | TRBJ2-3 | TRBV5-1 | NA | NA
TGCGCCAGCAGCTACCTAGCGGGGAACACCGGGGAGCTGTTTTTT | CASSYLAGNTGELFF | TRBJ2-2 | TRBV4-1 | NA | TRBD2
TGTGCCAGCAGCTTAAACGGACAGGGGTATGGCTACCCCTTC | CASSLNGQGYGYPF | TRBJ1-2 | TRBV7-3 | NA | TRBD1
TGTGCCAGTAAGGGAGGATTGCGTAACACCGGGGAGCTGTTTTTT | CASKGGLRNTGELFF | TRBJ2-2 | TRBV19 | NA | NA
TGTGCCAGTAGTATAGATCTGAGGGGGGGACTCTACAATGAGCAGTTCTTC | CASSIDLRGGLYNEQFF | TRBJ2-1 | TRBV19 | NA | NA